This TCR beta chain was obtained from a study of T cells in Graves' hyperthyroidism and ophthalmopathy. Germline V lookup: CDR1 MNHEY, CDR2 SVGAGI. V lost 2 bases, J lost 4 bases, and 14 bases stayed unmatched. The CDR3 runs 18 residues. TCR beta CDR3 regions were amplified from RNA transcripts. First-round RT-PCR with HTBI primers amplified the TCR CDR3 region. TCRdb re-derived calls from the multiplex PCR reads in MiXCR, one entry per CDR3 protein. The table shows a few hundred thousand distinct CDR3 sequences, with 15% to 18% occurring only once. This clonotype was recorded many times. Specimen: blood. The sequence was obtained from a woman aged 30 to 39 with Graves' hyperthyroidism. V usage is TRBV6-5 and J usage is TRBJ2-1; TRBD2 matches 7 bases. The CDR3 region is CASSYAENTGGGYNEQFF. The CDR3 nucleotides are TGTGCCAGCAGTTACGCAGAAAATACGGGAGGCGGTTACAATGAGCAGTTCTTC.